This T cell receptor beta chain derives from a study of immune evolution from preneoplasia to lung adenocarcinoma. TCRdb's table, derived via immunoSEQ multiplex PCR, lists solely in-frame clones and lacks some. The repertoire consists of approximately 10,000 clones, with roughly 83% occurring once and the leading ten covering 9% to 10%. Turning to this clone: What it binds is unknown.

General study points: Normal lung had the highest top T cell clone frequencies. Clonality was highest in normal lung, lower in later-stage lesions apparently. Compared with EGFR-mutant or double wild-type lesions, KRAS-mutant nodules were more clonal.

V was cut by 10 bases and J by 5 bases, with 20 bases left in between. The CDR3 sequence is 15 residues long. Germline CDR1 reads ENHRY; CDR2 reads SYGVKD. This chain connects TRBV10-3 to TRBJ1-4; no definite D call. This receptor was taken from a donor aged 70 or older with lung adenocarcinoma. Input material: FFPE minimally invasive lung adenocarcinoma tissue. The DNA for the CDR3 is TGTGCCAGCAGCCCCTTTTCTACCGGGAATGAAAAACTGTTTTTT. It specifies CASSPFSTGNEKLFF.